This TCR beta chain is from a study of beta chain features in type 1 diabetes. Study-wide findings and caveats: Shortening that was moderate but significant affected the TCRB CDR3s of Type 1 diabetes patients in all four CD4+ subsets.

In its sample, this clone was seen a few times. Its antigen is not known. Since all of the isolated RNA was reverse transcribed, expressed TCRB transcripts were what got sequenced. Repertoires were generated with immunoSEQ multiplex PCR, while TCRdb's copy carries only in-frame clones and drops some. The repertoire consists of roughly 240,000 clones, with about 14% occurring once and the leading ten covering more than 0.025%. The source of this sequence is a woman aged 40 to 50 in good health. Source material: naive CD4+ T cells from blood.

The CDR3 loop reads CASSTRGQVSYEQYF. DNA of the CDR3: TGTGCCAGCAGTACCCGGGGACAGGTATCCTACGAGCAGTACTTC. This chain joins TRBV2 and TRBJ2-7, with 8 positions matching TRBD1. J gave up 1 base and V 5 bases, and 7 bases lay outside the gene matches. Per germline, CDR1 SNHLY and CDR2 FYNNEI. The CDR3 totals 15 residues.